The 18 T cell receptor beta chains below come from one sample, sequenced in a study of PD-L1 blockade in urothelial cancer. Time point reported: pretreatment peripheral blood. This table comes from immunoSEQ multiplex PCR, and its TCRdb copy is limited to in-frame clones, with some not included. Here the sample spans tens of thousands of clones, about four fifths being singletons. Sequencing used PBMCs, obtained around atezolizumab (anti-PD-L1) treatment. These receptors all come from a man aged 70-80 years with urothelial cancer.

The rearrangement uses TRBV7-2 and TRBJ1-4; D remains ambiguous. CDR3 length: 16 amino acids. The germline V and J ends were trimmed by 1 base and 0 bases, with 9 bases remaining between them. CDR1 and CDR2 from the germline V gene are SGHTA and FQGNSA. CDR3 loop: CASSLGRRATNEKLFF. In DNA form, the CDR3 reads TGTGCCAGCAGCTTAGGTAGAAGAGCAACTAATGAAAAACTGTTTTTT.

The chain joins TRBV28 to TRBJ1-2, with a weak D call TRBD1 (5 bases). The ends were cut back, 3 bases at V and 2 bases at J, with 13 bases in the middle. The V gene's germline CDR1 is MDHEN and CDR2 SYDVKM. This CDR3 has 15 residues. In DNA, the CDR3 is TGTGCCAGCAGTTTTGCAGGGTTTTCGAACTATGGCTACACCTTC. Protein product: CASSFAGFSNYGYTF.

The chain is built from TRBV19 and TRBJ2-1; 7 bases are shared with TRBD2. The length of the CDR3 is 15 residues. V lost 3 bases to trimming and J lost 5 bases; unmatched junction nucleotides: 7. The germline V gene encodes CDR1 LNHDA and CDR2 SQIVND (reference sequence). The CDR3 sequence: CASSIGGRGDNEQFF. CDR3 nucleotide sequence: TGTGCCAGTAGTATTGGCGGGAGAGGGGACAATGAGCAGTTCTTC.

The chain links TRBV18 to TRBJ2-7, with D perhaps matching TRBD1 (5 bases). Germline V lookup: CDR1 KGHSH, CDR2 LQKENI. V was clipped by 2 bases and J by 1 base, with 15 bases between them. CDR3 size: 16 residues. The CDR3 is CASSPTGRQKSYEQYF. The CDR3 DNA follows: TGTGCCAGCTCACCAACAGGCAGGCAGAAGTCCTACGAGCAGTACTTC.

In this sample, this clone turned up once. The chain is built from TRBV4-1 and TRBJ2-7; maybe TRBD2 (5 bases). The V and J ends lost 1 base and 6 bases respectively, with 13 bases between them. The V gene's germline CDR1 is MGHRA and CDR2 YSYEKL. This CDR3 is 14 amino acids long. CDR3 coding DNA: TGCGCCAGCAGCCAAGTTTCTAGAGGAGGCGAGCAGTACTTC. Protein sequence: CASSQVSRGGEQYF.

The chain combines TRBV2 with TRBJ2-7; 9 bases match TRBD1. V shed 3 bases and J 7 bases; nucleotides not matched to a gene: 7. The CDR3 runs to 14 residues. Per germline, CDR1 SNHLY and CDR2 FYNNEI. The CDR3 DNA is TGTGCCAGCAGTGACCACAGGGGGCAGTTGGAGCAGTACTTC. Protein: CASSDHRGQLEQYF.

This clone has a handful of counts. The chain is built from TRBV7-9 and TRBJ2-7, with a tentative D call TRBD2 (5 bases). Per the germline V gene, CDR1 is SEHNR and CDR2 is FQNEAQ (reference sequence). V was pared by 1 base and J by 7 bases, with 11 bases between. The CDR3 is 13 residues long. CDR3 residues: CASSLGSGGEQYF. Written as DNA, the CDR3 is TGTGCCAGCAGCTTAGGTAGTGGCGGGGAGCAGTACTTC.

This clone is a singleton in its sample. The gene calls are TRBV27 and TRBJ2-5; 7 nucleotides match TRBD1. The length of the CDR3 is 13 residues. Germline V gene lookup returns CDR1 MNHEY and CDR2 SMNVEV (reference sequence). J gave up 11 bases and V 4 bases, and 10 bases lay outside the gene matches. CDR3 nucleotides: TGTGCCAGCAGTTGGACAGGCCTTGGTGAGCAGTACTTC. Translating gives CASSWTGLGEQYF.

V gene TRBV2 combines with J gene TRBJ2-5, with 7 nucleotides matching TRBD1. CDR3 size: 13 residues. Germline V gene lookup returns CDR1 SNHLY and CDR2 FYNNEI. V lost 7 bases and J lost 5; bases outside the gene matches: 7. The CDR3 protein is CASNIQGSETQYF. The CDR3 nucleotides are TGTGCCAGCAACATACAGGGGTCCGAGACCCAGTACTTC.

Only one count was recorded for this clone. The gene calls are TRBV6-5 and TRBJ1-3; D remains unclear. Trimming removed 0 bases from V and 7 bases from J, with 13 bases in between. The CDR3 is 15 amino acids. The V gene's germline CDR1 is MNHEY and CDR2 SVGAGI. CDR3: CASSYSIGVQNTIYF. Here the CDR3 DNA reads TGTGCCAGCAGTTACTCGATCGGGGTTCAGAACACCATATATTTT.

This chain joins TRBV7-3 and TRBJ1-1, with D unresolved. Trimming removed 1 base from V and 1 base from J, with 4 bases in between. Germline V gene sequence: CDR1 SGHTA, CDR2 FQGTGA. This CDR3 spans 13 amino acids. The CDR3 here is CASSLRANTEAFF. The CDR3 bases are TGTGCCAGCAGCTTAAGAGCGAACACTGAAGCTTTCTTT.

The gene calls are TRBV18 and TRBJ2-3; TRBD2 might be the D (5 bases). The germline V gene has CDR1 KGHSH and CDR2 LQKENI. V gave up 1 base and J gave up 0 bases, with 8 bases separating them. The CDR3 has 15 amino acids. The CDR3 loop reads CASSPRTGSTDTQYF. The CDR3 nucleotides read TGTGCCAGCTCACCACGTACGGGGAGCACAGATACGCAGTATTTT.

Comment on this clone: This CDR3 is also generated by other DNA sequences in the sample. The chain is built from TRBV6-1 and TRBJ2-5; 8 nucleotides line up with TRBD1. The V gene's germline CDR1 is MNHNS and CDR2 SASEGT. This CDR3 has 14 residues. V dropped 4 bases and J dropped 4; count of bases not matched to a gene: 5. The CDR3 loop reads CASSVAGGTETQYF. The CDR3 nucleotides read TGTGCCAGCAGTGTCGCAGGGGGCACAGAGACCCAGTACTTC.

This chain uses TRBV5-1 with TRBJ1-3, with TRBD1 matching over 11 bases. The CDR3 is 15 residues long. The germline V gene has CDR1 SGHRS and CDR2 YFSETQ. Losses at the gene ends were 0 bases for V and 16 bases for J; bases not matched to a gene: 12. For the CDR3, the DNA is TGCGCCAGCAGCTTGGAGTCCGGGACAGGGGGTCAACGGTATTTT. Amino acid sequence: CASSLESGTGGQRYF.

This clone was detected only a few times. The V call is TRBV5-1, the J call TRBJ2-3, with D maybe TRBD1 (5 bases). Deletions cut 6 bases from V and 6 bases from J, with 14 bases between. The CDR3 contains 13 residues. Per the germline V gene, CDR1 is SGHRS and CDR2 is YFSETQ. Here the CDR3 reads CASNLDRYDTQYF. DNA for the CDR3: TGCGCCAGCAATCTTGACAGATACGATACGCAGTATTTT.

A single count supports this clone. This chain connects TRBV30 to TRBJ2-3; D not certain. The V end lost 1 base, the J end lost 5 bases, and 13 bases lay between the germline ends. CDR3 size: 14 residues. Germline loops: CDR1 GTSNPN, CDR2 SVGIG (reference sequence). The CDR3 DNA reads TGTGCCTGGAGTGGCTCGGTTTTCGAAGATACGCAGTATTTT. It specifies CAWSGSVFEDTQYF.

CDR3 in DNA: TGTGCCAGCAGTGAGATAAACAGGGGATGGGAGCAGTACTTC. Translating it yields CASSEINRGWEQYF. The chain joins TRBV6-1 to TRBJ2-7; TRBD1 matches 7 bases. Germline CDR1 and CDR2: MNHNS and SASEGT. With 3 bases clipped from V and 7 bases from J, the junction kept 9 bases outside the gene matches. The CDR3 is 14 amino acids.

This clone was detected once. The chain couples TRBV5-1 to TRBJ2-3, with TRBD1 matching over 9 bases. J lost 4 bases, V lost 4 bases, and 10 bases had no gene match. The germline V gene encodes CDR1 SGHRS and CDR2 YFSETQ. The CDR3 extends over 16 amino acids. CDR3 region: CASSRIQGAGPDTQYF. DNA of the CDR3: TGCGCCAGCAGCCGGATACAGGGGGCCGGCCCAGATACGCAGTATTTT.